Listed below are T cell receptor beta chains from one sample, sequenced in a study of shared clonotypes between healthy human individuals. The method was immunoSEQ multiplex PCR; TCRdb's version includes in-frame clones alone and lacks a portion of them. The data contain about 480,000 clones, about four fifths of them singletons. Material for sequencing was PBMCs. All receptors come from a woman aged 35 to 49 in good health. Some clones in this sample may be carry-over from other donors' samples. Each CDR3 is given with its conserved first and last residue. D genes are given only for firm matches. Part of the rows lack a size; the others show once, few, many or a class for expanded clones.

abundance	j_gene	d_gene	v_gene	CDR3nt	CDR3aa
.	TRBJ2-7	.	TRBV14	TGTGCCAGCAGCCAAAATTTACTAGACATCGAGCAGTACTTC	CASSQNLLDIEQYF
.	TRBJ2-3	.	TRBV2	TGTGCCAGCAGTGATACACCAGCTCAGAAGCAGTATTTT	CASSDTPAQKQYF
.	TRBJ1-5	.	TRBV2	TGTGCCAGCAGTGAAAGGTTAGGTATTCAGCCCCAGCATTTT	CASSERLGIQPQHF
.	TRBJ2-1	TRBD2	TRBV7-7	TGTGCTAGCAGCGGTAGCGGGCTCTACAATGAGCAGTTCTTC	CASSGSGLYNEQFF
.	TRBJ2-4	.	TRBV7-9	TGTGCCAGCGGCTTAGAGCGGATGGGGGTAACTAAAAACATTCAGTACTTC	CASGLERMGVTKNIQYF
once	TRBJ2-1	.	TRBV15	TGTGCCACCAGCAGAGATCCACACACCTTAAGCGAGCAGTTCTTC	CATSRDPHTLSEQFF
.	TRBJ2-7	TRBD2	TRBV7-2	TGTGCCACCAAAAAGGGGACTAGCGGATCCTACGAGCAGTACTTC	CATKKGTSGSYEQYF
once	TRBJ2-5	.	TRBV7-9	TGTGCCAGCAGCCCGCGGGAAGGGGGCGGCCGGGAGACCCAGTACTTC	CASSPREGGGRETQYF
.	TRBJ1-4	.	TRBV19	TGTGCCAGTAGTGACCTCGCGGCATCGGGTGAAAAACTGTTTTTT	CASSDLAASGEKLFF
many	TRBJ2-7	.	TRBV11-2	TGTGCCAGCAGCCGGTGGCGGGGCGAGCAGTACTTC	CASSRWRGEQYF
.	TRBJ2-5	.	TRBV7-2	TGTGCCAGCAGCTTGATTCGGGGAAACCAAGAGACCCAGTACTTC	CASSLIRGNQETQYF
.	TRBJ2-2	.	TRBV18	TGTGCCAGCTCACCCCCCGGTGTAAACACCGGGGAGCTGTTTTTT	CASSPPGVNTGELFF
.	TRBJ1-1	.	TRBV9	TGTGCCAGCAGCGTAGGGTCCAAACCGGGGAACACTGAAGCTTTCTTT	CASSVGSKPGNTEAFF
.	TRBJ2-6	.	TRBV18	TGTGCCAGCTCGGGGTCTGGGGCCAACGTCCTGACTTTC	CASSGSGANVLTF
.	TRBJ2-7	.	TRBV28	TGTGCCAGCAGTTTAAGTCAGGGGACCTACGAGCAGTACTTC	CASSLSQGTYEQYF
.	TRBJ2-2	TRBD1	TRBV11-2	TGTGCCAGCAGCAAGGACAGGGGGAGCACCGGGGAGCTGTTTTTT	CASSKDRGSTGELFF